Presented here are 2 T cell receptor beta chains from one specimen sequenced in a study of shared clonotypes between healthy human individuals. Using immunoSEQ multiplex PCR, the repertoire was profiled, and TCRdb retains in-frame clones only, with some absent. This table holds approximately 2,300,000 clones, about 90% found once. Sequenced material: naive CD4+ T cells from PBMCs. As to subset: CD45RA+ positively selected. The receptors were sampled from a man between 18 and 35 years old in good health. Some clones in this sample may be carry-over from other donors' samples.

DNA for the CDR3: TGTGCCAGCAGCCAAGCTACTCTATTCAATGAGCAGTTCTTC. It specifies CASSQATLFNEQFF. The rearrangement joins TRBV14 to TRBJ2-1, with D unclear. Between the trimmed V and J ends, which lost 1 base and 6 bases, there was a span of 10 bases. The CDR3 extends over 14 amino acids. Germline CDR1 SGHDN, CDR2 FVKESK.

V gene TRBV6-5 combines with J gene TRBJ2-1; D might be TRBD2 (6 bases). Germline loops: CDR1 MNHEY, CDR2 SVGAGI. V lost 6 bases, J lost 3 bases, and 12 bases lay in between. This CDR3 is built from 14 residues. This chain's CDR3 is CASRRDSLYNEQFF. For the CDR3, the DNA is TGTGCCAGCAGACGGGACTCCCTCTACAATGAGCAGTTCTTC.